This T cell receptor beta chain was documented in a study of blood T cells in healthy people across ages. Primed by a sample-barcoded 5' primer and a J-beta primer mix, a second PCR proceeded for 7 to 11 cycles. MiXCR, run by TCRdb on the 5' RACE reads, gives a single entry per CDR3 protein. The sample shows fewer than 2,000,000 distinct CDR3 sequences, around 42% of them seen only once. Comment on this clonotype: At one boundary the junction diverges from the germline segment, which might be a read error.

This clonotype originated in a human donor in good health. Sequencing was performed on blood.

The CDR3 here is CANSLFSRLAVSNNEQYF. The CDR3 DNA is TGTGCCAACAGTTTATTCTCAAGACTAGCGGTAAGCAACAATGAGCAGTACTTC. V and J are TRBV27 and TRBJ2-4; 9 nucleotides match TRBD2. Germline V lookup: CDR1 MNHEY, CDR2 SMNVEV (reference sequence). CDR3 length equals 18 residues.